The clone carrying this T cell receptor beta chain showed up just once. Its antigen is as yet unknown. This cohort consisted of healthy bone marrow donors. This entry belongs to a study of cytomegalovirus exposure and HLA in healthy donors. Overall study: An analysis done earlier identified 95 million to 140 million unique TCR beta sequences from about 179 million T cells.

Researchers ran the PCR with 60 Vbeta and 13 Jbeta primers. Sequenced by immunoSEQ multiplex PCR; TCRdb stores in-frame clones only, minus some. The table shows approximately 140,000 clones, with about 64% occurring only once. General study results and limits: TCR beta chains numbering 164 were designated cytomegalovirus-associated.

Germline CDR1 SGHRS, CDR2 YFSETQ. This CDR3 comprises 15 residues. After removal of 4 bases from V and 4 bases from J, the junction contained 9 bases not matched to a gene. This rearrangement joins TRBV5-1 to TRBJ2-3; 7 bases align to TRBD1. The sequence derives from a woman aged 60-75 years in good health and CMV-seropositive. Material: PBMCs. CDR3 region: CASSPRQGRPDTQYF. DNA of the CDR3: TGCGCCAGCAGCCCAAGACAGGGTCGGCCAGATACGCAGTATTTT. Full variable domain (missing parts from reference TRBV5-1 and TRBJ2-3): KAGVTQTPRYLIKTRGQQVTLSCSPISGHRSVSWYQQTPGQGLQFLFEYFSETQRNKGNFPGRFSGRQFSNSRSEMNVSTLELGDSALYLCASSPRQGRPDTQYFGPGTRLTVL.